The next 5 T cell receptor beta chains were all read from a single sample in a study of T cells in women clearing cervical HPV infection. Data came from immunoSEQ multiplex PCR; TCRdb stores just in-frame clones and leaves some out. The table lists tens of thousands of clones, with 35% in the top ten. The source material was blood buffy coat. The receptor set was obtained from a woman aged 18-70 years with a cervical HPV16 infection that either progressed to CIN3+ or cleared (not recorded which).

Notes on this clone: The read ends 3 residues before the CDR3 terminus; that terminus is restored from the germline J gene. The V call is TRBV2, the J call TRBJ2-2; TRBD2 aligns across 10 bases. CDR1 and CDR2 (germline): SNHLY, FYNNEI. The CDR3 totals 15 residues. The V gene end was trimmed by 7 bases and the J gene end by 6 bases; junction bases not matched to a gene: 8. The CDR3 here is CASTDGLAVAGELFF. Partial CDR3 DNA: TGTGCCAGCACCGATGGACTAGCGGTAGCCGGGGAG. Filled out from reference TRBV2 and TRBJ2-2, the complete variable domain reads EPEVTQTPSHQVTQMGQEVILRCVPISNHLYFYWYRQILGQKVEFLVSFYNNEISEKSEIFDDQFSVERPDGSNFTLKIRSTKLEDSAMYFCASTDGLAVAGELFFGEGSRLTVL.

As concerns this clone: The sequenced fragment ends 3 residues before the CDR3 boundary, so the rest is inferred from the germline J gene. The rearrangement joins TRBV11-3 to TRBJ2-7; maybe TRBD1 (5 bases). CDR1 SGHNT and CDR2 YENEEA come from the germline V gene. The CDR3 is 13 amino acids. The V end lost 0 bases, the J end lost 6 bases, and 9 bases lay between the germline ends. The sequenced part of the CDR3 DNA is TGTGCCAGCAGCTTAGACAGGGTGGGCGAG. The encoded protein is CASSLDRVGE. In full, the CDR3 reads CASSLDRVGEQYF.

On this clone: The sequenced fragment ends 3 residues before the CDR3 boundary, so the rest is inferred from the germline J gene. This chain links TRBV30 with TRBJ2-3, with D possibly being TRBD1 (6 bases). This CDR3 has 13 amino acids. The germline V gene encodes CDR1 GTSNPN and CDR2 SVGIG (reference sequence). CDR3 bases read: TGTGCCTGGAGTGTACAGGGAAGGCAGCCG. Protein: CAWSVQGRQP. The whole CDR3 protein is CAWSVQGRQPQYF.

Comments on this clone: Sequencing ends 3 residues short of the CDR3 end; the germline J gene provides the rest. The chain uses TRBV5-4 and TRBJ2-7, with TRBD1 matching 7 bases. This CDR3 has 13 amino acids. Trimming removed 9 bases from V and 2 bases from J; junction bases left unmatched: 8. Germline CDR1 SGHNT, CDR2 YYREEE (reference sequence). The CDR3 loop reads CATGTADAYEQYF. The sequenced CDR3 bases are TGTGCCACAGGGACAGCGGATGCCTACGAG.

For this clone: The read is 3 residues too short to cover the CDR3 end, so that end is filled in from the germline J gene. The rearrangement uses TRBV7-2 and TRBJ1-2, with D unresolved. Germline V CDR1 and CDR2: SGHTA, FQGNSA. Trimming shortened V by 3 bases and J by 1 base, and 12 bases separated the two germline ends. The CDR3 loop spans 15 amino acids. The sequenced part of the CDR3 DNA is TGTGCCAGCAGCTTGAGGGCAGCTTTTAACTATGGC. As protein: CASSLRAAFNYG. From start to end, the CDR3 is CASSLRAAFNYGYTF.